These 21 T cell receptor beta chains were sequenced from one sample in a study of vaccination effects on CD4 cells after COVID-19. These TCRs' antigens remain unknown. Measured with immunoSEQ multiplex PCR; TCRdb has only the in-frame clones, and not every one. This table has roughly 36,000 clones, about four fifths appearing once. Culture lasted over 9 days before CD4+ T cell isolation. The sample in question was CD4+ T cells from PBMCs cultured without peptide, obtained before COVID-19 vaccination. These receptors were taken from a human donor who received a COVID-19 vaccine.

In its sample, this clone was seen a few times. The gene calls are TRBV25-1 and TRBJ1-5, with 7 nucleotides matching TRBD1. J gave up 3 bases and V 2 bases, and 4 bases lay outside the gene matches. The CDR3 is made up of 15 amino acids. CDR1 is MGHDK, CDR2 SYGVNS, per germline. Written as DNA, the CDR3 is TGTGCCAGCAGTGAAGACAGGGCTCTCAATCAGCCCCAGCATTTT. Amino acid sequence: CASSEDRALNQPQHF.

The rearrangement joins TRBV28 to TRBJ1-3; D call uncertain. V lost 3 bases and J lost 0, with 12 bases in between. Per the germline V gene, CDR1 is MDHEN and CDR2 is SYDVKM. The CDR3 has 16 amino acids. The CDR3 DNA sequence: TGTGCCAGCAGTTTGCATGGAGAGAGCTCTGGAAACACCATATATTTT. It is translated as CASSLHGESSGNTIYF.

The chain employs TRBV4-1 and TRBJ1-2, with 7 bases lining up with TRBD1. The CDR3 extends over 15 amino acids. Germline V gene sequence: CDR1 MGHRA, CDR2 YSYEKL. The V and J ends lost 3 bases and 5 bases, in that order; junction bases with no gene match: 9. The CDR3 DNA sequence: TGCGCCAGCAGCCAGCTTCCTTCAGGGGGGTATGGCTACACCTTC. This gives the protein CASSQLPSGGYGYTF.

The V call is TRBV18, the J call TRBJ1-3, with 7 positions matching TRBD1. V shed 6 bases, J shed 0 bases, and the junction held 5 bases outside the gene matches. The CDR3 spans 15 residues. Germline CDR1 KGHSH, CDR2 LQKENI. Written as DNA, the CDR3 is TGTGCCAGCTCGCTAGGGACAGACTCTGGAAACACCATATATTTT. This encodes CASSLGTDSGNTIYF.

For the CDR3, the DNA is TGTGCCAGCTCAAGGGGACAGAGTAATTCACCCCTCCACTTT. It encodes CASSRGQSNSPLHF. V gene TRBV18 combines with J gene TRBJ1-6, with 7 positions matching TRBD1. The CDR3 runs 14 residues. Per the germline V gene, CDR1 is KGHSH and CDR2 is LQKENI. The trim removed 5 bases at V and 6 bases at J, leaving 4 bases unmatched.

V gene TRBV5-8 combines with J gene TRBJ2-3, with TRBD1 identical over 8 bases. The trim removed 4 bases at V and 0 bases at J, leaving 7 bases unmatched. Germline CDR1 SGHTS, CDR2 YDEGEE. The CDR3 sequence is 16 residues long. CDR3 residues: CASSHLGQGSTDTQYF. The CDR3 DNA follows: TGTGCCAGCAGCCATCTCGGACAGGGAAGCACAGATACGCAGTATTTT. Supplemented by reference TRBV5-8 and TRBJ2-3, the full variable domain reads EAGVTQSPTHLIKTRGQQATLRCSPISGHTSVYWYQQALGLGLQFLLWYDEGEERNRGNFPPRFSGRQFPNYSSELNVNALELEDSALYLCASSHLGQGSTDTQYFGPGTRLTVL.

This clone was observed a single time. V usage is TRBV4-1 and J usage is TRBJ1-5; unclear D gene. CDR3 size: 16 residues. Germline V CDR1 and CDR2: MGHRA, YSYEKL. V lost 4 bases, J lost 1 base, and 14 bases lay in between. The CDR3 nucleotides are TGCGCCAGCAGCCCAGGACCGACGCGGAGCAATCAGCCCCAGCATTTT. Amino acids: CASSPGPTRSNQPQHF.

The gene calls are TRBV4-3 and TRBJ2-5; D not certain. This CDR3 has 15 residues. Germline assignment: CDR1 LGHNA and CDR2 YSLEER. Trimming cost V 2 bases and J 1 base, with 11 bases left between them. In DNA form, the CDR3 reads TGCGCCAGCAGCCAAAGGTTTGGACCCCAAGAGACCCAGTACTTC. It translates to CASSQRFGPQETQYF.

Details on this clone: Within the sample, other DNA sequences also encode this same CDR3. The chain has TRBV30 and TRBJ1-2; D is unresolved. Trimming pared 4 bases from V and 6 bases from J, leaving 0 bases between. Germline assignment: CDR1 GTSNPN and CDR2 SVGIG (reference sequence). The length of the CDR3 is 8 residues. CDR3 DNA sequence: TGTGCCTGGAATGGCTACACCTTC. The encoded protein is CAWNGYTF. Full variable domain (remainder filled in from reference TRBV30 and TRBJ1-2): SQTIHQWPATLVQPVGSPLSLECTVEGTSNPNLYWYRQAAGRGLQLLFYSVGIGQISSEVPQNLSASRPQDRQFILSSKKLLLSDSGFYLCAWNGYTFGSGTRLTVV.

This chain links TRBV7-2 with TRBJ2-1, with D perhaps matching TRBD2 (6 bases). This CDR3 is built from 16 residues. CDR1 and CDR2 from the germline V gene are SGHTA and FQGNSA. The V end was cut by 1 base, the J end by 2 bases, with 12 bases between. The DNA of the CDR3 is TGTGCCAGCAGCTTAGTTGGAGCGGGTACCTACAATGAGCAGTTCTTC. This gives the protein CASSLVGAGTYNEQFF.

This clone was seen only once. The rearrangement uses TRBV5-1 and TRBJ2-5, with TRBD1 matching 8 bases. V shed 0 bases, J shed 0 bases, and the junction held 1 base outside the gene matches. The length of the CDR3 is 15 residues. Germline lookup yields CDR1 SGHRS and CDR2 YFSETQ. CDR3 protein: CASSLEGQDQETQYF. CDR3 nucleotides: TGCGCCAGCAGCTTGGAGGGACAGGACCAAGAGACCCAGTACTTC.

The CDR3 DNA follows: TGTGCCAGCAGCAAGTCTAGGGGGACGAACACCGGGGAGCTGTTTTTT. Amino acids: CASSKSRGTNTGELFF. The chain joins TRBV6-4 to TRBJ2-2, with D maybe TRBD1 (6 bases). Germline values: CDR1 MRHNA, CDR2 SNTAGT. The CDR3 runs 16 residues. Trimming stripped 6 bases from V and 0 bases from J, with 14 bases between.

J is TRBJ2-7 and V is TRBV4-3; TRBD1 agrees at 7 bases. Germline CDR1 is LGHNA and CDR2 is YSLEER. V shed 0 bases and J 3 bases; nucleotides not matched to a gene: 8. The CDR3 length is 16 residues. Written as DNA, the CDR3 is TGCGCCAGCAGCCAAGAAATCGGGACAGCAATCTACGAGCAGTACTTC. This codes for CASSQEIGTAIYEQYF.

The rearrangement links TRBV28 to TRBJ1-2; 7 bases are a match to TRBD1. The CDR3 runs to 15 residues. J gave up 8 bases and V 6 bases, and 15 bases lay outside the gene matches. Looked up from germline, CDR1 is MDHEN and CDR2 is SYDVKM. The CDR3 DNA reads TGTGCCAGCAGACCTTCAGGGGGTGCGAGTTGGGGCTACACCTTC. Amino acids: CASRPSGGASWGYTF.

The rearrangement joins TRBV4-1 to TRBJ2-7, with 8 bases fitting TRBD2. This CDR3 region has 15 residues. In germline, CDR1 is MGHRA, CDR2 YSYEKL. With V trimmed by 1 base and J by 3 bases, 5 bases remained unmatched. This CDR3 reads CASSQGGLGHYEQYF. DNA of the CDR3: TGCGCCAGCAGCCAAGGGGGACTAGGCCACTACGAGCAGTACTTC.

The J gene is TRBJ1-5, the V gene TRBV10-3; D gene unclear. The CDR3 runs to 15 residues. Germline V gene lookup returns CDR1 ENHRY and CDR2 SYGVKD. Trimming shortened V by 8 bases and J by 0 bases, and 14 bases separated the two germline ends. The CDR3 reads CAIGEGGYSNQPQHF. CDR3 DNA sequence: TGTGCCATCGGGGAGGGCGGCTATAGCAATCAGCCCCAGCATTTT.

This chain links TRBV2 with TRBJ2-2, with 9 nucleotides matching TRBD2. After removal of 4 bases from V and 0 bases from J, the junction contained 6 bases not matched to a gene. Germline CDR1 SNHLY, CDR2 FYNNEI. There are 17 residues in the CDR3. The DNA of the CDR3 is TGTGCCAGCAGTGGTGAGGGCGGGGGGGCGAACACCGGGGAGCTGTTTTTT. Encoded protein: CASSGEGGGANTGELFF.

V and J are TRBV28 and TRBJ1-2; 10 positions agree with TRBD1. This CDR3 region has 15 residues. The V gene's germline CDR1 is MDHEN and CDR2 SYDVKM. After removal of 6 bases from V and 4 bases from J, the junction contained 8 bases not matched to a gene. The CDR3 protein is CASRADRGPTYGYTF. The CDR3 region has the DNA TGTGCCAGCAGGGCCGACAGGGGGCCGACCTATGGCTACACCTTC.

The CDR3 DNA reads as TGTGCCCATAGGCCAGGGGCGGGAGGCTACACCTTC. It encodes CAHRPGAGGYTF. The chain carries TRBV28 and TRBJ1-2, with D possibly matching TRBD1 (6 bases). The CDR3 is 12 residues long. CDR1 and CDR2 (germline): MDHEN, SYDVKM. V was pared by 11 bases and J by 8 bases, with 18 bases between.

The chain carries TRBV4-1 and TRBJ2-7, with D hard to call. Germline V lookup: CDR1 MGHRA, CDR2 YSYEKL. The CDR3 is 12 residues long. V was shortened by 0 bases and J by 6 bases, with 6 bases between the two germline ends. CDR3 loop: CASSQDIGEQYF. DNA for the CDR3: TGCGCCAGCAGCCAAGATATAGGCGAGCAGTACTTC.

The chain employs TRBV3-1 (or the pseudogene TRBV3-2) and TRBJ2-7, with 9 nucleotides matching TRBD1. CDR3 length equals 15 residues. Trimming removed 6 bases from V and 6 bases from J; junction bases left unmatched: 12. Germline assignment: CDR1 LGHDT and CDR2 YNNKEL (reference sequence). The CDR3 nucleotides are TGTGCCAGCAGTACAGCGGACAGGGGAGTGGGCGAGCAGTACTTC. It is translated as CASSTADRGVGEQYF.